These 16 T cell receptor beta chains came from one sample sequenced in a study of low-dose radiotherapy and immunotherapy resistance in tumors. Primers targeting TRAV and TRBV primed first-strand cDNA, covering alpha and beta chains. TCR amplification used around 20 PCR cycles, a constant-region primer and a V-primer adapter. TCRdb redid the calling of the reads with MiXCR, one entry per CDR3 protein. The table lists under 110,000 distinct CDR3 sequences, around 20% of them singletons. Time point here: after trial treatment. Regarding treatment: LDRT plus nivolumab, ipilimumab, low-dose cyclophosphamide and aspirin (RACIN trial). Material: PBMCs, obtained after low-dose radiotherapy plus immunotherapy. These receptor sequences come from a male donor with prostate cancer.

The table lists this clonotype with many counts. J is TRBJ1-5 and V is TRBV7-2, with D tentatively TRBD1 (6 bases). This CDR3 region has 14 residues. The V end lost 5 bases, the J end lost 4 bases, and 12 bases lay between the germline ends. The V gene's germline CDR1 is SGHTA and CDR2 FQGNSA. CDR3 coding DNA: TGTGCCAGCAGCGCGGGACATAATAATCAGCCCCAGCATTTT. Translation: CASSAGHNNQPQHF.

To note about this clonotype: A much larger clone sits a single nucleotide away, making a read error possible. The chain links TRBV7-2 to TRBJ2-2, with unresolved D. V was clipped by 1 base and J by 6 bases, with 12 bases between them. The CDR3 length is 15 residues. Germline values: CDR1 SGHTA, CDR2 FQGNSA. Here the CDR3 DNA reads TGTGCCAGCAGCTTAGATGGGCGTTGGCCCGGGGAGCTGTTTTTT. Encoded protein: CASSLDGRWPGELFF.

This clonotype was counted many times. The rearrangement links TRBV2 to TRBJ1-1; the match to TRBD1 covers 7 bases. Losses at the gene ends were 3 bases for V and 0 bases for J; bases not matched to a gene: 1. The CDR3 consists of 14 residues. From germline, CDR1 is SNHLY and CDR2 FYNNEI. The DNA for the CDR3 is TGTGCCAGCAGTGAGGGGACAGTGAACACTGAAGCTTTCTTT. It encodes CASSEGTVNTEAFF.

The CDR3 loop reads CASSRGTGNSPLHF. In DNA, the CDR3 is TGCGCCAGCAGCCGCGGGACGGGGAATTCACCCCTCCACTTT. The chain recombines TRBV5-1 with TRBJ1-6; a weak D match, TRBD1 (5 bases). The CDR3 spans 14 residues. Deletions cut 4 bases from V and 7 bases from J, with 12 bases between. CDR1 is SGHRS, CDR2 YFSETQ, per germline.

This clonotype appeared many times. The V gene is TRBV13, the J gene TRBJ2-3, with a possible D match to TRBD1 (6 bases). Trimming cost V 5 bases and J 0 bases, with 12 bases left between them. Germline lookup yields CDR1 PRHDT and CDR2 FYEKMQ (reference sequence). The CDR3 contains 15 residues. The CDR3 DNA is TGTGCCAGCAGCGGCCAGGGACACAGCACAGATACGCAGTATTTT. As protein: CASSGQGHSTDTQYF.

This clonotype showed up many times. The V and J genes are TRBV12-3 or TRBV12-4 and TRBJ2-7; tentative D call: TRBD1 (5 bases). V was cut by 5 bases and J by 0 bases, with 11 bases left in between. The CDR3 runs 14 residues. The CDR3 bases are TGTGCCAGCAGTCGGACAACTTTCTCCTACGAGCAGTACTTC. Amino acid sequence: CASSRTTFSYEQYF.

This clonotype was detected ten times or more. The chain recombines TRBV30 with TRBJ2-5; 10 nucleotides line up with TRBD2. The germline V gene encodes CDR1 GTSNPN and CDR2 SVGIG (reference sequence). Germline trimming cut 1 base from V and 5 bases from J; bases unmatched to any gene: 7. The CDR3 totals 15 residues. The CDR3 sequence is CAWSGSGGAQETQYF. In nucleotides, the CDR3 is TGTGCCTGGAGTGGGAGCGGGGGGGCCCAGGAGACCCAGTACTTC.

There are many counts of this clonotype. V usage is TRBV4-2 and J usage is TRBJ2-2; 14 bases align to TRBD2. The J segment lost 0 bases and the V segment lost 4 bases, leaving 1 base of the junction unmatched. Looked up from germline, CDR1 is LGHNA and CDR2 is YNFKEQ. The length of the CDR3 is 17 residues. CDR3 sequence reads: CASSPTSGGANTGELFF. Written as DNA, the CDR3 is TGTGCCAGCAGCCCGACTAGCGGGGGGGCGAACACCGGGGAGCTGTTTTTT.

This clonotype was counted at least ten times. The V gene is TRBV7-2, the J gene TRBJ2-1; unclear D gene. CDR1 is SGHTA, CDR2 FQGNSA, per germline. The V end lost 10 bases, the J end lost 5 bases, and 9 bases lay between the germline ends. The CDR3 extends over 11 amino acids. The CDR3 nucleotides are TGTGCCACCCGGAGCCACAATGAGCAGTTCTTC. The encoded protein is CATRSHNEQFF.

At least ten counts were recorded for this clonotype. CDR3 sequence reads: CASGQDTQYF. The CDR3 DNA reads TGTGCCAGCGGTCAAGATACGCAGTATTTT. The rearrangement links TRBV25-1 to TRBJ2-3, with unresolved D. Per germline, CDR1 MGHDK and CDR2 SYGVNS. CDR3 length: 10 residues. V gave up 8 bases and J gave up 5 bases, with 5 bases separating them.

The rearrangement joins TRBV5-4 to TRBJ2-7, with D hard to call. CDR1 is SGHNT, CDR2 YYREEE, per germline (reference sequence). V lost 5 bases to trimming and J lost 0 bases, with 9 bases between them. The CDR3 is 13 amino acids. CDR3 in DNA: TGTGCCAGCAGGCCGGGTAGCTCCTACGAGCAGTACTTC. It yields the protein CASRPGSSYEQYF.

This clonotype was observed a few times. This chain connects TRBV27 to TRBJ2-3; 7 bases map to TRBD2. The germline V gene has CDR1 MNHEY and CDR2 SMNVEV (reference sequence). This CDR3 region has 18 residues. With V trimmed by 5 bases and J by 3 bases, 17 bases remained unmatched. The chain's CDR3 is CASSRPPWGGRRTDTQYF. DNA of the CDR3: TGTGCCAGCAGTCGTCCTCCGTGGGGAGGGAGGAGAACAGATACGCAGTATTTT.

This clonotype was picked up many times. The chain employs TRBV5-1 and TRBJ1-6, with D perhaps matching TRBD1 (6 bases). Germline CDR1 SGHRS, CDR2 YFSETQ. The CDR3 has 14 residues. V lost 3 bases, J lost 4 bases, and 8 bases lay in between. This CDR3 reads CASSSDSYNSPLHF. Written as DNA, the CDR3 is TGCGCCAGCAGCTCGGACAGTTATAATTCACCCCTCCACTTT.

This clonotype has at least ten counts. The chain recombines TRBV12-3 or TRBV12-4 with TRBJ2-1; 7 bases are shared with TRBD2. The CDR3 is 16 amino acids. V dropped 7 bases and J dropped 0; count of bases not matched to a gene: 9. CDR3 in amino acids: CASTLFGLGSYNEQFF. The CDR3 DNA sequence: TGTGCCAGCACCCTCTTCGGACTAGGCTCCTACAATGAGCAGTTCTTC.

This clonotype was seen many times. This CDR3 reads CASSQGSGTTNTGELFF. The CDR3 nucleotides are TGCGCCAGCAGCCAAGGGTCGGGCACGACGAACACCGGGGAGCTGTTTTTT. The rearrangement joins TRBV4-1 to TRBJ2-2; D is unresolved. This CDR3 has 17 residues. The V gene's germline CDR1 is MGHRA and CDR2 YSYEKL. V was pared by 1 base and J by 0 bases, with 12 bases between.

The sample holds many counts of this clonotype. The rearrangement links TRBV4-1 to TRBJ2-1; 11 positions match TRBD2. J was trimmed by 5 bases and V by 0 bases; bases with no gene match: 18. Germline lookup yields CDR1 MGHRA and CDR2 YSYEKL. The CDR3 extends over 21 amino acids. The CDR3, as DNA: TGCGCCAGCAGCCAAGATTTTTTAAGTGGGACTAGCGGTTACAACAACAATGAGCAGTTCTTC. This sequence encodes CASSQDFLSGTSGYNNNEQFF.